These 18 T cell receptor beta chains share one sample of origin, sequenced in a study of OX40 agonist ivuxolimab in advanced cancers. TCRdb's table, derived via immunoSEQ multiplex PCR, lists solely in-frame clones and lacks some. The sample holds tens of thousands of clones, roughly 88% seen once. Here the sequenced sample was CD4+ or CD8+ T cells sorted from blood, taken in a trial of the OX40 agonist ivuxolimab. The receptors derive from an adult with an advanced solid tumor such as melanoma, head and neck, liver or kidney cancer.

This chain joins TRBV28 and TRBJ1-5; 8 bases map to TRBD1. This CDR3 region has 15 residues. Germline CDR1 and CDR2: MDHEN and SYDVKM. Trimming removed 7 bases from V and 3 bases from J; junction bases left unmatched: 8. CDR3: CASKRDRSNNQPQHF. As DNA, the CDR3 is TGTGCCAGCAAACGGGACAGGAGTAACAATCAGCCCCAGCATTTT.

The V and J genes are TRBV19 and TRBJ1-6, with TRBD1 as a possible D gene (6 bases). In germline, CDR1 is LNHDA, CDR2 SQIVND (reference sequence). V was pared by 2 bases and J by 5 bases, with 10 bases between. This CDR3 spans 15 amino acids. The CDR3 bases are TGTGCCAGTAGTATAAGGGGGTTTGATAATTCACCCCTCCACTTT. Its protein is CASSIRGFDNSPLHF.

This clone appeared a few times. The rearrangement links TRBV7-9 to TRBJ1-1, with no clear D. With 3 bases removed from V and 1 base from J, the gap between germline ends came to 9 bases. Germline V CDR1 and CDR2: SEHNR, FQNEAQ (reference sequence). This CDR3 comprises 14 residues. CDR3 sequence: CASSFDGRNTEAFF. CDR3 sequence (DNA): TGTGCCAGCAGCTTTGACGGCAGGAACACTGAAGCTTTCTTT.

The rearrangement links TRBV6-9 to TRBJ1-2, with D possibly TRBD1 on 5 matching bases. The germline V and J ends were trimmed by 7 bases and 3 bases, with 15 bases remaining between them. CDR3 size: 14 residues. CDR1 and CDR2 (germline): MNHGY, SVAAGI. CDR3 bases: TGTGCCAGCAACCCTGGGGGTGGGGACTATGGCTACACCTTC. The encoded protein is CASNPGGGDYGYTF.

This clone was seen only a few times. CDR3 amino acids: CASSPGQLYGYTF. The CDR3 coding sequence is TGTGCCAGCAGCCCCGGACAGCTTTATGGCTACACCTTC. The rearrangement links TRBV9 to TRBJ1-2; weak D call: TRBD1 (6 bases). Germline V gene sequence: CDR1 SGDLS, CDR2 YYNGEE. This CDR3 spans 13 amino acids. V gave up 4 bases and J gave up 5 bases, with 12 bases separating them.

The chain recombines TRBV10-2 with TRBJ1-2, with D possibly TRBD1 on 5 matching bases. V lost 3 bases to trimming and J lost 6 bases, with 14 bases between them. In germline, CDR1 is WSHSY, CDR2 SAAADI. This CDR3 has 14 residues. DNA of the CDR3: TGCGCCAGCAGTGATCCGGGACGAGAGGATGGCTACACCTTC. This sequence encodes CASSDPGREDGYTF.

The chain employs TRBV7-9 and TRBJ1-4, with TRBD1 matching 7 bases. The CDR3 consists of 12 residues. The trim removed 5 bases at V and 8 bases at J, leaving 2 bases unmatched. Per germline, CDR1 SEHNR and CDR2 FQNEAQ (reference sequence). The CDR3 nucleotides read TGTGCCAGCAGCGGGGACAGCGAAAAACTGTTTTTT. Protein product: CASSGDSEKLFF.

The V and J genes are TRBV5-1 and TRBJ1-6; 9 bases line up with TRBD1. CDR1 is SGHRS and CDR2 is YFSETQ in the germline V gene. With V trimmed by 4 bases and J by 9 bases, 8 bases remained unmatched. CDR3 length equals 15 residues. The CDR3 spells CASSQDRGNGSPLHF. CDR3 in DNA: TGCGCCAGCAGCCAGGACAGGGGTAACGGTTCACCCCTCCACTTT. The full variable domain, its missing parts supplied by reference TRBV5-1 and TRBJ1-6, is KAGVTQTPRYLIKTRGQQVTLSCSPISGHRSVSWYQQTPGQGLQFLFEYFSETQRNKGNFPGRFSGRQFSNSRSEMNVSTLELGDSALYLCASSQDRGNGSPLHFGNGTRLTVT.

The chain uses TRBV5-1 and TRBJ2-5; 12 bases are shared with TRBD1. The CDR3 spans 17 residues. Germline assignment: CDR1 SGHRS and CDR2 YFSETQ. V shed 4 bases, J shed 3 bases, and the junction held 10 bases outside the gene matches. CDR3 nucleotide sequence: TGCGCCAGCAGCCCGCAATCCGGGACAGGGGGCGAAGAGACCCAGTACTTC. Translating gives CASSPQSGTGGEETQYF.

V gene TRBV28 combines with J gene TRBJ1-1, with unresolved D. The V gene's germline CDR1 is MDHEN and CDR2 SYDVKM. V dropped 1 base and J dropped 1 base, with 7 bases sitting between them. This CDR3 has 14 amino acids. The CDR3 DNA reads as TGTGCCAGCAGTTTATCACTGGGGAACACTGAAGCTTTCTTT. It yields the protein CASSLSLGNTEAFF.

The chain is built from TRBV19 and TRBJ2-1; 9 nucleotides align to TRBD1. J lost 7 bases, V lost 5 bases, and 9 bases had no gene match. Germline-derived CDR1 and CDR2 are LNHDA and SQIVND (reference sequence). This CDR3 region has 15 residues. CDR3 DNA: TGTGCCAGTAGTTCTCCGGGACAGGGATCTAATGAGCAGTTCTTC. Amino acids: CASSSPGQGSNEQFF.

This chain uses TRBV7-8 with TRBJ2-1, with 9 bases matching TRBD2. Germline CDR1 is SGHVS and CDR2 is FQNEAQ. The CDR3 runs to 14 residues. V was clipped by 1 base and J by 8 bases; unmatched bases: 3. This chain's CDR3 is CASSLELAGYEQFF. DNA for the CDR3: TGTGCCAGCAGCTTAGAACTAGCGGGTTATGAGCAGTTCTTC.

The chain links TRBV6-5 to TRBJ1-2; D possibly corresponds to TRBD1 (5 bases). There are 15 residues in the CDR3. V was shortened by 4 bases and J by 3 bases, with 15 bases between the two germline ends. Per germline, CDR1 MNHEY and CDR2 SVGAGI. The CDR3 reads CASSLTATTYYGYTF. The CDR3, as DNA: TGTGCCAGCAGTTTGACAGCTACTACCTACTATGGCTACACCTTC.

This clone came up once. The CDR3 loop is CAISGPGGVYEQYF. CDR3 nucleotide sequence: TGTGCCATCAGTGGCCCCGGGGGTGTCTACGAGCAGTACTTC. The V and J genes are TRBV10-3 and TRBJ2-7; the D gene is possibly TRBD2 (6 bases). Germline CDR1 and CDR2: ENHRY and SYGVKD. Trimming cost V 4 bases and J 3 bases, with 13 bases left between them. The CDR3 is 14 amino acids.

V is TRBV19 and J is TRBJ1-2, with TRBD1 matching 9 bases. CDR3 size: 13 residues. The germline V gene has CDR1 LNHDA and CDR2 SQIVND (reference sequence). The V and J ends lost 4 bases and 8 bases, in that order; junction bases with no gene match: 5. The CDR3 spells CASSTPGQGGYTF. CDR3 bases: TGTGCCAGTAGTACTCCGGGACAGGGAGGCTACACCTTC. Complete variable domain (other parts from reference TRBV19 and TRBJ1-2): DGGITQSPKYLFRKEGQNVTLSCEQNLNHDAMYWYRQDPGQGLRLIYYSQIVNDFQKGDIAEGYSVSREKKESFPLTVTSAQKNPTAFYLCASSTPGQGGYTFGSGTRLTVV.

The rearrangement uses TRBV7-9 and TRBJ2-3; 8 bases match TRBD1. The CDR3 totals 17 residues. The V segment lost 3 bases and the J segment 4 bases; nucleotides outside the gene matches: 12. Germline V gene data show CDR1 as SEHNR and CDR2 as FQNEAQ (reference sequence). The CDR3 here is CASSFARRQGAPDTQYF. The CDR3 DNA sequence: TGTGCCAGCAGCTTCGCGCGAAGGCAGGGGGCGCCAGATACGCAGTATTTT. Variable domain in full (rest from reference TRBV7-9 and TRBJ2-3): DTGVSQNPRHKITKRGQNVTFRCDPISEHNRLYWYRQTLGQGPEFLTYFQNEAQLEKSRLLSDRFSAERPKGSFSTLEIQRTEQGDSAMYLCASSFARRQGAPDTQYFGPGTRLTVL.

CDR3 region: CASSQEGQGLNTEAFF. CDR3 bases: TGTGCCAGCAGCCAAGAAGGTCAGGGATTGAACACTGAAGCTTTCTTT. The V and J genes are TRBV14 and TRBJ1-1, with D tentatively TRBD1 (5 bases). The CDR3 has 16 amino acids. From germline, CDR1 is SGHDN and CDR2 FVKESK. Trimming removed 0 bases at V and 0 bases at J, with 11 bases between.

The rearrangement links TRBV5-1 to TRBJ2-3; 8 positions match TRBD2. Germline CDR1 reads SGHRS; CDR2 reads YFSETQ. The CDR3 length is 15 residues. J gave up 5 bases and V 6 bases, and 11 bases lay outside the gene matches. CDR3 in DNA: TGCGCCAGCAACAAAGGCGGGGGGCCGGTAGATACGCAGTATTTT. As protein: CASNKGGGPVDTQYF.